This entry is about one T cell receptor beta chain. Its antigen target is currently unknown. Base qualities are not recorded, but no much larger clone differs from it by a single base. These data belong to a study of CD8 T cells in seronegative destructive rheumatoid arthritis (dated by TCRdb to the early 2020s). About the study as a whole: Biological drugs were being received by seven of the eight CND-RA patients at the time of sampling. Peripheral CD8+ TCRbeta repertoires of CCP-negative destructive rheumatoid arthritis (CND-RA) patients were compared with newly diagnosed seropositive RA, seronegative RA and healthy controls. Comparison cohorts of seropositive RA, seronegative RA and healthy controls came from an earlier published TCRbeta dataset rather than new sequencing. The research as a whole found: Across the 100,000 to 150,000 clonotypes tested, no public clonotype enrichment was retained after Benjamini-Hochberg correction. Because diagnostic samples were lacking, the TCR repertoire differences may partly reflect years of poor disease control rather than having been present at onset. The small size of the CND-RA cohort was noted as a limitation of the study. A distinct set of enriched public clonotypes appeared to be present in CND-RA patients, and the authors interpreted this finding as support for a separate disease subset. After adjusting for age, CND-RA patients appeared to have less diverse, more clonal CD8+ TCRbeta repertoires than other RA subtypes. CND-RA repertoires showed more CMV-reactive and fewer influenza A-reactive CD8+ TCRbeta sequences than controls and other RA subtypes.

Reading the germline V gene gives CDR1 MDHEN and CDR2 SYDVKM. The CDR3 goes from the cysteine to the phenylalanine over 14 residues. The kept DNA is CDR3 alone, 42 bases in frame from the first base. V lost 3 bases and J lost 2 bases, and the count of bases not matched to a germline gene is 3. The CND-RA patients tested negative on the clinical CCP2 antibody test, and joint destruction in these patients kept progressing despite active therapy. Every CND-RA patient had failed conventional anti-rheumatic therapy and showed typical joint destruction in the wrists and ankles. CND-RA patients were sampled not at diagnosis but after long disease histories, which in several cases spanned decades. Roughly 50 millilitres of EDTA-anticoagulated peripheral blood were collected from each patient. Density gradient separation with Ficoll-Paque PLUS was used to isolate peripheral blood mononuclear cells. Using AutoMACS magnetic bead positive selection, CD8+ cells were isolated from either fresh or cryopreserved PBMCs, and flow cytometry was used to check purity. Nucleospin Tissue or Tissue XS kits were used to extract genomic DNA, which was then quantified on a Qubit 2.0 fluorometer.

Following the manufacturer's instructions, genomic DNA from CD8+ cells served as the input for TCRbeta sequencing. TCRbeta sequencing used the immunoSEQ assay and was run at a genomics technology centre in Finland. The original methods were these. The clonotype tables produced by the immunoSEQ preprocessing pipeline were converted into VDJtools format, and any non-productive clonotypes were filtered out. Samples with fewer than 10,000 reads were excluded, the remaining samples were subsampled to 10,000 reads, and six of eight CND-RA samples were retained. Using the VDJtools CalcDiversityStats function on data subsampled to 10,000 reads, the Shannon-Wiener, Simpson and clonality indices were calculated. To infer antigen specificity, non-singleton TCRbeta clonotypes were hard-matched against VDJdb, with no mismatches permitted. CDR3 sequences that differed by one amino acid (Hamming distance 1) were grouped together into clusters with potentially shared antigen targets. After each group was resampled to six samples, one-sided Fisher's exact tests checked public clonotypes for group enrichment, with the whole procedure repeated ten times. TCRdb mirrors the immuneACCESS table, restricted to in-frame sequences. Some clones are absent from its copies; in checked studies, under half trace to an unresolved V gene, and the reason for the others is unknown. That table is the source of V, J and clone size, and D and trimming were worked out from the DNA. The sample table shows several thousand clones, and 65% to 75% are seen once. The ten largest clones take up under 40% of the sample.

The sample was CD8+ T cells from blood. This TCR came from a woman in her fifties or sixties with seronegative destructive rheumatoid arthritis. The chain is assembled from TRBV28 and TRBJ1-2, and 7 bases in between align with TRBD1. The CDR3 protein sequence reads: CASSFQTGNYGYTF. The sequenced DNA is TGTGCCAGCAGTTTCCAGACAGGGAACTATGGCTACACCTTC.